A single sample gave rise to the 29 T cell receptor beta chains below, sequenced in a study of blood T cell repertoires in COVID-19. The method was immunoSEQ multiplex PCR; TCRdb's version includes in-frame clones alone and lacks a portion of them. The repertoire includes about 320,000 clones, over 75% of them detected once, and approximately 7.6% sits in the top ten. The material sequenced was peripheral blood. All receptors come from a human donor in a cohort sampled during active COVID-19.

This clone came up once. The chain joins TRBV6-5 to TRBJ2-7, with TRBD2 matching over 8 bases. The CDR3 length is 14 residues. Germline lookup yields CDR1 MNHEY and CDR2 SVGAGI. Trimming took 6 bases from V and 0 from J; bases not matched to a gene: 4. The CDR3 nucleotides are TGTGCCAGCAGAAGACTAGCGCACTCCTACGAGCAGTACTTC. Encoded protein: CASRRLAHSYEQYF.

This clone was counted between two and nine times. This chain uses TRBV6-1 with TRBJ1-4; D possibly corresponds to TRBD1 (6 bases). Germline V gives CDR1 MNHNS, CDR2 SASEGT. This CDR3 contains 17 residues. V was pared by 2 bases and J by 6 bases, with 19 bases between. CDR3 amino acids: CASSESGRRSGDEKLFF. The CDR3 coding sequence is TGTGCCAGCAGTGAATCGGGTAGAAGGTCAGGGGATGAAAAACTGTTTTTT.

The chain uses TRBV5-6 and TRBJ2-3; 11 positions agree with TRBD2. CDR3 length equals 16 residues. V lost 1 base and J lost 8; bases outside the gene matches: 9. Germline loops: CDR1 SGHDT, CDR2 YYEEEE. The CDR3 sequence: CASSLSTSGVQVTQYF. DNA of the CDR3: TGTGCCAGCAGCTTGTCGACTAGCGGGGTGCAGGTTACGCAGTATTTT.

The chain uses TRBV11-1 and TRBJ2-7, with TRBD1 matching over 9 bases. With V trimmed by 5 bases and J by 3 bases, 11 bases remained unmatched. The germline gives CDR1 SGHAT, CDR2 FQDESV (reference sequence). CDR3 length: 16 residues. As DNA, the CDR3 is TGTGCCAGCAGCCCTTCCCGGGACAGGGTCAACTACGAGCAGTACTTC. This codes for CASSPSRDRVNYEQYF.

This clone was detected a few times. This chain connects TRBV30 to TRBJ1-6, with 12 positions matching TRBD1. The CDR3 has 17 residues. Germline trimming cut 6 bases from V and 7 bases from J; bases unmatched to any gene: 13. Germline V gene sequence: CDR1 GTSNPN, CDR2 SVGIG (reference sequence). The CDR3 spells CACNRDRGRLRNSPLHF. CDR3 coding DNA: TGTGCCTGTAACCGGGACAGGGGGCGATTAAGGAATTCACCCCTCCACTTT. The whole variable domain, remainder taken from reference TRBV30 and TRBJ1-6, is SQTIHQWPATLVQPVGSPLSLECTVEGTSNPNLYWYRQAAGRGLQLLFYSVGIGQISSEVPQNLSASRPQDRQFILSSKKLLLSDSGFYLCACNRDRGRLRNSPLHFGNGTRLTVT.

Only a few counts were recorded for this clone. V usage is TRBV6-5 and J usage is TRBJ1-5, with D perhaps TRBD1 (5 bases). Trimming removed 3 bases from V and 1 base from J, with 13 bases in between. The CDR3 runs to 16 residues. Per the germline V gene, CDR1 is MNHEY and CDR2 is SVGAGI. CDR3 coding DNA: TGTGCCAGCAGTTATCTGGGGGGTGAGAGCAATCAGCCCCAGCATTTT. This codes for CASSYLGGESNQPQHF.

The rearrangement joins TRBV10-1 to TRBJ1-1; 8 bases are shared with TRBD1. V was pared by 0 bases and J by 10 bases, with 7 bases of the junction left unmatched. The CDR3 consists of 14 residues. CDR1 WNHNN and CDR2 SYGVQD come from the germline V gene (reference sequence). The CDR3 protein is CASSESPGDRLAFF. The CDR3, as DNA: TGCGCCAGCAGTGAGTCGCCGGGGGACAGGTTAGCTTTCTTT.

V and J are TRBV12-3 or TRBV12-4 and TRBJ1-2, with D maybe TRBD1 (5 bases). The CDR3 has 13 amino acids. Trimming left V 2 bases short and J 8 bases short, with 12 bases between. In nucleotides, the CDR3 is TGTGCCAGCAGTTTAACCCGGGGGAGAGGCTACACCTTC. Protein: CASSLTRGRGYTF.

The rearrangement uses TRBV14 and TRBJ1-3; D might be TRBD1 (5 bases). Between the trimmed V and J ends, which lost 4 bases and 1 base, there was a span of 8 bases. CDR1 and CDR2 from the germline V gene are SGHDN and FVKESK. The CDR3 length is 14 residues. DNA for the CDR3: TGTGCCAGCAGCCCCAGGGTTTCTGGAAACACCATATATTTT. Protein: CASSPRVSGNTIYF.

In nucleotides, the CDR3 is TGTGCCAGCATGTGGGGACAGGGAACAGATACGCAGTATTTT. This sequence encodes CASMWGQGTDTQYF. The chain joins TRBV6-5 to TRBJ2-3, with 9 bases aligning to TRBD1. Germline V gives CDR1 MNHEY, CDR2 SVGAGI. V trimming: 7 bases; J trimming: 3 bases; junction bases outside the gene matches: 5. The CDR3 has 14 residues.

This clone showed up just once. V gene TRBV5-6 combines with J gene TRBJ1-1; D might be TRBD1 (6 bases). This CDR3 region has 15 residues. Trimming left V 3 bases short and J 1 base short, with 13 bases between. Germline CDR1 reads SGHDT; CDR2 reads YYEEEE. The CDR3 region is CASSWVGGRNTEAFF. The CDR3 nucleotides are TGTGCCAGCAGCTGGGTAGGGGGTAGGAACACTGAAGCTTTCTTT.

The chain recombines TRBV3-1 (or the pseudogene TRBV3-2) with TRBJ2-3, with a tentative D call TRBD2 (7 bases). Between the trimmed V and J ends, which lost 4 bases and 4 bases, there was a span of 15 bases. This CDR3 contains 15 residues. The germline gives CDR1 LGHDT, CDR2 YNNKEL (reference sequence). The CDR3 region has the DNA TGTGCCAGCAGCCGTAGGGGGGGGGCGGCAGATACGCAGTATTTT. Translation: CASSRRGGAADTQYF.

The CDR3 loop is CASSYDRNYGYTF. CDR3 DNA sequence: TGTGCCAGCAGCTACGACAGGAACTATGGCTACACCTTC. This chain joins TRBV5-4 and TRBJ1-2; D might be TRBD1 (6 bases). With 3 bases removed from V and 2 bases from J, the gap between germline ends came to 8 bases. Germline V gives CDR1 SGHNT, CDR2 YYREEE (reference sequence). This CDR3 spans 13 amino acids.

This rearrangement joins TRBV7-3 to TRBJ2-2; TRBD1 is a possible D gene (6 bases). Germline-derived CDR1 and CDR2 are SGHTA and FQGTGA. The CDR3 spans 14 residues. Trimming took off 3 bases at V and 6 bases at J, with 11 bases between the two ends. This CDR3 is CASSLGHFSGELFF. CDR3 nucleotide sequence: TGTGCCAGCAGCTTGGGACACTTCTCCGGGGAGCTGTTTTTT.

This chain uses TRBV7-3 with TRBJ2-6; D is undetermined. V shed 3 bases and J shed 0 bases, with 9 bases lying between them. Germline V gene data show CDR1 as SGHTA and CDR2 as FQGTGA. CDR3 length equals 16 residues. CDR3 sequence reads: CASSLVRRSGANVLTF. DNA for the CDR3: TGTGCCAGCAGCTTGGTGCGCCGCTCTGGGGCCAACGTCCTGACTTTC. Full variable domain (remainder filled in from reference TRBV7-3 and TRBJ2-6): GAGVSQTPSNKVTEKGKYVELRCDPISGHTALYWYRQSLGQGPEFLIYFQGTGAADDSGLPNDRFFAVRPEGSVSTLKIQRTERGDSAVYLCASSLVRRSGANVLTFGAGSRLTVL.

This chain connects TRBV5-1 to TRBJ2-3, with 12 bases that match TRBD2. CDR3 length: 17 amino acids. V trimming: 0 bases; J trimming: 2 bases; junction bases outside the gene matches: 4. The V gene's germline CDR1 is SGHRS and CDR2 YFSETQ. DNA of the CDR3: TGCGCCAGCAGCTTGGGGACTAGCGGGACAATCACAGATACGCAGTATTTT. It specifies CASSLGTSGTITDTQYF.

The V call is TRBV5-1, the J call TRBJ1-6; TRBD1 is a possible D gene (6 bases). CDR3 length equals 17 residues. Germline V lookup: CDR1 SGHRS, CDR2 YFSETQ. The germline V and J ends were trimmed by 2 bases and 3 bases, with 15 bases remaining between them. The CDR3 DNA is TGCGCCAGCAGCTTAGGACAGACTAACAGCTATAATTCACCCCTCCACTTT. Its translation: CASSLGQTNSYNSPLHF.

The J gene is TRBJ2-1, the V gene TRBV29-1; possibly TRBD2 for D (7 bases). The CDR3 has 13 amino acids. CDR1 SQVTM and CDR2 ANQGSEA come from the germline V gene. With 3 bases removed from V and 9 bases from J, the gap between germline ends came to 15 bases. The CDR3 spells CSVEGGGLGEQFF. In DNA form, the CDR3 reads TGCAGCGTTGAGGGAGGGGGTTTGGGTGAGCAGTTCTTC.

This clone was seen just once. The J gene is TRBJ1-2, the V gene TRBV3-1 (or the pseudogene TRBV3-2); D is undetermined. Between the trimmed V and J ends, which lost 2 bases and 3 bases, there was a span of 10 bases. Germline V CDR1 and CDR2: LGHDT, YNNKEL (reference sequence). The CDR3 totals 14 residues. The CDR3 region has the DNA TGTGCCAGCAGCCAAAGCGGAGAGTACTATGGCTACACCTTC. Translated: CASSQSGEYYGYTF.

The J gene is TRBJ1-3, the V gene TRBV23-1; D remains ambiguous. TRBV23-1 carries the ORF label, with uncertain function. This CDR3 contains 18 residues. Trimming cost V 0 bases and J 0 bases, with 15 bases left between them. CDR3: CASSQSGYLRLSGNTIYF. In nucleotides, the CDR3 is TGCGCCAGCAGTCAATCTGGATATCTTAGACTCTCTGGAAACACCATATATTTT.

Regarding this clone: The same CDR3 arises from other DNA sequences in this sample as well. The genes are TRBV29-1 and TRBJ1-1; D not resolved. CDR1 SQVTM and CDR2 ANQGSEA come from the germline V gene. Trimming removed 6 bases from V and 0 bases from J, with 11 bases in between. This CDR3 contains 13 residues. CDR3 DNA: TGCAGCGTCGGAGGACGGATGAACACTGAAGCTTTCTTT. Residues: CSVGGRMNTEAFF.

This chain connects TRBV6-5 to TRBJ2-7; D not resolved. Per the germline V gene, CDR1 is MNHEY and CDR2 is SVGAGI. The CDR3 contains 13 residues. The V gene lost 4 bases and the J gene lost 4 bases, with 11 bases spanning the gap. CDR3 region: CASSFGPVYEQYF. The DNA for the CDR3 is TGTGCCAGCAGTTTTGGGCCAGTTTACGAGCAGTACTTC.

V is TRBV27 and J is TRBJ2-2, with D uncertain. This CDR3 has 13 residues. Trimming took off 1 base at V and 5 bases at J, with 5 bases between the two ends. The germline gives CDR1 MNHEY, CDR2 SMNVEV (reference sequence). CDR3 bases: TGTGCCAGCAGTTTATTACGGACCGGGGAGCTGTTTTTT. Residues: CASSLLRTGELFF.

The V call is TRBV6-1, the J call TRBJ1-6; no clear D gene. The V end lost 2 bases, the J end lost 2 bases, and 7 bases lay between the germline ends. Germline V CDR1 and CDR2: MNHNS, SASEGT. The CDR3 loop spans 15 amino acids. CDR3 in amino acids: CASSERRAYNSPLHF. The CDR3 DNA reads as TGTGCCAGCAGTGAAAGGAGGGCCTATAATTCACCCCTCCACTTT.

The V gene is TRBV14, the J gene TRBJ2-5, with 8 bases identical to TRBD2. Unmatched junction bases numbered 4, after V lost 1 base and J lost 0 bases. CDR3 size: 16 residues. CDR1 and CDR2 from the germline V gene are SGHDN and FVKESK. Written as DNA, the CDR3 is TGTGCCAGCAGCCAAGCTAAGCGGGGGTACCAAGAGACCCAGTACTTC. It translates to CASSQAKRGYQETQYF. The whole variable domain, remainder taken from reference TRBV14 and TRBJ2-5, is EAGVTQFPSHSVIEKGQTVTLRCDPISGHDNLYWYRRVMGKEIKFLLHFVKESKQDESGMPNNRFLAERTGGTYSTLKVQPAELEDSGVYFCASSQAKRGYQETQYFGPGTRLLVL.

V and J are TRBV24-1 and TRBJ1-3; the D gene is possibly TRBD1 (6 bases). Germline CDR1 KGHDR, CDR2 SFDVKD. The V gene lost 5 bases and the J gene lost 0 bases, with 7 bases spanning the gap. The CDR3 sequence is 14 residues long. The CDR3 sequence is CATSGGGSGNTIYF. The CDR3 bases are TGTGCCACCAGTGGAGGGGGCTCTGGAAACACCATATATTTT.

The CDR3 region is CASSWQTGSGSPLHF. The CDR3 nucleotides are TGTGCCAGTAGTTGGCAGACAGGGTCGGGATCACCCCTCCACTTT. The chain joins TRBV19 to TRBJ1-6; TRBD1 aligns across 7 bases. The germline V gene encodes CDR1 LNHDA and CDR2 SQIVND (reference sequence). This CDR3 has 15 amino acids. J was trimmed by 10 bases and V by 5 bases; bases with no gene match: 11.

This sequence joins TRBV29-1 and TRBJ2-7; D is perhaps TRBD1 (6 bases). In germline, CDR1 is SQVTM, CDR2 ANQGSEA. The CDR3 extends over 13 amino acids. Trimming cost V 2 bases and J 5 bases, with 13 bases left between them. The CDR3 protein is CSVESGAVDEQYF. The CDR3 nucleotides are TGCAGCGTTGAATCAGGGGCGGTCGACGAGCAGTACTTC.

V is TRBV6-5 and J is TRBJ2-7; the D is unclear. Per germline, CDR1 MNHEY and CDR2 SVGAGI. The CDR3 sequence is 15 residues long. The V gene lost 0 bases and the J gene lost 2 bases, with 11 bases spanning the gap. The CDR3 spells CASSYSGDVTYEQYF. In DNA, the CDR3 is TGTGCCAGCAGTTACTCTGGAGACGTGACCTACGAGCAGTACTTC.